The next 25 T cell receptor beta chains were all read from a single sample in a study of OX40 agonist ivuxolimab in advanced cancers. The assay was immunoSEQ multiplex PCR, and TCRdb's table has in-frame clones only and misses some. The top ten hold more than 0.5% of the sample, which has 60,000 to 100,000 clones, approximately 84% seen once. Source: CD4+ or CD8+ T cells sorted from blood, taken in a trial of the OX40 agonist ivuxolimab. These receptor sequences come from an adult with an advanced solid tumor such as melanoma, head and neck, liver or kidney cancer.

V is TRBV28 and J is TRBJ2-7, with 8 bases aligning to TRBD1. This CDR3 has 14 amino acids. Germline V lookup: CDR1 MDHEN, CDR2 SYDVKM. The trim removed 3 bases at V and 7 bases at J, leaving 8 bases unmatched. The CDR3 loop reads CASSLAGQGGEQYF. In nucleotides, the CDR3 is TGTGCCAGCAGTTTGGCCGGACAGGGTGGGGAGCAGTACTTC.

V usage is TRBV6-4 and J usage is TRBJ2-5; TRBD1 aligns across 7 bases. CDR1 is MRHNA and CDR2 is SNTAGT in the germline V gene. J gave up 1 base and V 10 bases, and 9 bases lay outside the gene matches. This CDR3 has 14 amino acids. The chain's CDR3 is CANPQGDPQETQYF. The DNA for the CDR3 is TGTGCCAACCCGCAGGGGGACCCCCAAGAGACCCAGTACTTC.

This chain joins TRBV28 and TRBJ2-5, with D maybe TRBD1 (5 bases). V was shortened by 3 bases and J by 4 bases, with 9 bases between the two germline ends. Germline CDR1 is MDHEN and CDR2 is SYDVKM. The CDR3 runs 13 residues. This CDR3 reads CASSFQGRETQYF. The CDR3 DNA reads TGTGCCAGCAGTTTCCAGGGAAGAGAGACCCAGTACTTC. Drawing the rest from reference TRBV28 and TRBJ2-5, the complete variable domain is DVKVTQSSRYLVKRTGEKVFLECVQDMDHENMFWYRQDPGLGLRLIYFSYDVKMKEKGDIPEGYSVSREKKERFSLILESASTNQTSMYLCASSFQGRETQYFGPGTRLLVL.

The chain joins TRBV6-4 to TRBJ1-6; the D is unclear. Germline loops: CDR1 MRHNA, CDR2 SNTAGT. V dropped 0 bases and J dropped 2 bases, with 8 bases sitting between them. The CDR3 is 16 amino acids. The chain's CDR3 is CASSDSAGTYNSPLHF. The CDR3 DNA follows: TGTGCCAGCAGTGACTCCGCGGGGACCTATAATTCACCCCTCCACTTT.

The rearrangement joins TRBV29-1 to TRBJ2-7; possibly TRBD1 for D (6 bases). V lost 3 bases and J lost 2, with 8 bases in between. Germline V lookup: CDR1 SQVTM, CDR2 ANQGSEA. CDR3 size: 12 residues. Written as DNA, the CDR3 is TGCAGCGTTGACCAGGGGCCCTACGAGCAGTACTTC. Encoded protein: CSVDQGPYEQYF.

The chain recombines TRBV4-3 with TRBJ2-3; no clear D. The CDR3 runs 16 residues. From germline, CDR1 is LGHNA and CDR2 YSLEER. Trimming removed 4 bases at V and 0 bases at J, with 14 bases between. Written as DNA, the CDR3 is TGCGCCAGCAGCCCCTCAGTTGGTACTAGCACAGATACGCAGTATTTT. It specifies CASSPSVGTSTDTQYF.

The V gene is TRBV30, the J gene TRBJ1-1; D remains ambiguous. The CDR3 is made up of 16 amino acids. Per the germline V gene, CDR1 is GTSNPN and CDR2 is SVGIG (reference sequence). V was cut by 5 bases and J by 4 bases, with 23 bases left in between. The CDR3 is CAWGSEGGFSFTEAFF. In DNA, the CDR3 is TGTGCCTGGGGATCCGAAGGAGGTTTTAGTTTCACTGAAGCTTTCTTT.

The gene calls are TRBV7-2 and TRBJ2-1; no clear D gene. Trimming pared 0 bases from V and 3 bases from J, leaving 18 bases between. The length of the CDR3 is 18 residues. Germline-derived CDR1 and CDR2 are SGHTA and FQGNSA. For the CDR3, the DNA is TGTGCCAGCAGCTTAGCGGTAGGCGGCCCCGTTCTCTACAATGAGCAGTTCTTC. Its translation is CASSLAVGGPVLYNEQFF.

The rearrangement joins TRBV7-8 to TRBJ2-5, with TRBD2 matching over 8 bases. Germline V gene sequence: CDR1 SGHVS, CDR2 FQNEAQ. V trimming: 5 bases; J trimming: 5 bases; junction bases outside the gene matches: 16. The CDR3 sequence is 17 residues long. The CDR3 DNA follows: TGTGCCAGCAGCCCCTACCCACCAACGGGAGGGACTGAGACCCAGTACTTC. It is translated as CASSPYPPTGGTETQYF.

As DNA, the CDR3 is TGTGCCAGCACCCCCGAAGCAGGGGCGGGCTATGGCTACACCTTC. Translating gives CASTPEAGAGYGYTF. The J gene is TRBJ1-2, the V gene TRBV2, with D tentatively TRBD1 (6 bases). V was pared by 7 bases and J by 4 bases, with 19 bases between. This CDR3 region has 15 residues. Germline CDR1 SNHLY, CDR2 FYNNEI.

This chain connects TRBV7-8 to TRBJ2-1; 9 nucleotides match TRBD2. Trimming cost V 5 bases and J 6 bases; bases outside gene matches: 5. Germline CDR1 SGHVS, CDR2 FQNEAQ. The CDR3 totals 14 residues. The DNA for the CDR3 is TGTGCCAGCAGCATAGGGACTAGCTTCAATGAGCAGTTCTTC. Translation gives CASSIGTSFNEQFF.

The chain links TRBV28 to TRBJ2-7; 8 positions agree with TRBD2. The V and J ends lost 5 bases and 0 bases, in that order; junction bases with no gene match: 6. CDR3 length equals 15 residues. Germline CDR1 reads MDHEN; CDR2 reads SYDVKM. The CDR3 coding sequence is TGTGCCAGCAGTGAAAGCGGGGGAAGCTCCTACGAGCAGTACTTC. Protein sequence: CASSESGGSSYEQYF.

CDR3: CATSRDVQGRTDTQYF. CDR3 sequence (DNA): TGTGCCACCAGCAGAGATGTACAGGGTCGCACAGATACGCAGTATTTT. V and J are TRBV15 and TRBJ2-3; TRBD1 is a possible D gene (6 bases). Germline V lookup: CDR1 LNHNV, CDR2 YYDKDF (reference sequence). CDR3 length equals 16 residues. V lost 0 bases and J lost 1, with 11 bases in between.

V usage is TRBV6-5 and J usage is TRBJ1-4; 8 bases line up with TRBD1. V gave up 5 bases and J gave up 8 bases; unmatched junction bases: 7. Germline loops: CDR1 MNHEY, CDR2 SVGAGI. The length of the CDR3 is 14 residues. CDR3 in DNA: TGTGCCAGCAGTGAGGACAGGGAAGTCGAAAAACTGTTTTTT. It is translated as CASSEDREVEKLFF.

V gene TRBV28 combines with J gene TRBJ1-1; no clear D gene. Germline V lookup: CDR1 MDHEN, CDR2 SYDVKM. Deletions cut 3 bases from V and 1 base from J, with 9 bases between. The CDR3 has 14 amino acids. In DNA, the CDR3 is TGTGCCAGCAGTTTGCCCCAGAGGAACACTGAAGCTTTCTTT. This translates into CASSLPQRNTEAFF.

The chain joins TRBV5-1 to TRBJ2-3, with D possibly matching TRBD1 (5 bases). CDR1 SGHRS and CDR2 YFSETQ come from the germline V gene. The V gene lost 4 bases and the J gene lost 6 bases, with 18 bases spanning the gap. The CDR3 covers 15 residues. Written as DNA, the CDR3 is TGCGCCAGCAGCGGCACAGGTTCCCTCTCGGATACGCAGTATTTT. It yields the protein CASSGTGSLSDTQYF.

The CDR3 here is CASRRRTSGGDAQYF. CDR3 nucleotide sequence: TGTGCCAGCAGGCGAAGGACTAGCGGGGGGGATGCCCAGTACTTC. The genes are TRBV5-8 and TRBJ2-5, with 15 positions matching TRBD2. Germline CDR1 SGHTS, CDR2 YDEGEE. CDR3 length: 15 amino acids. J was trimmed by 9 bases and V by 5 bases; bases with no gene match: 8.

This chain uses TRBV13 with TRBJ2-3; the match to TRBD2 covers 14 bases. CDR3 size: 16 residues. CDR1 is PRHDT, CDR2 FYEKMQ, per germline (reference sequence). V dropped 0 bases and J dropped 6; count of bases not matched to a gene: 2. This CDR3 is CASSLGGLAGADTQYF. As DNA, the CDR3 is TGTGCCAGCAGCTTAGGGGGACTAGCGGGAGCGGATACGCAGTATTTT. The full variable domain, its missing parts supplied by reference TRBV13 and TRBJ2-3, is AAGVIQSPRHLIKEKRETATLKCYPIPRHDTVYWYQQGPGQDPQFLISFYEKMQSDKGSIPDRFSAQQFSDYHSELNMSSLELGDSALYFCASSLGGLAGADTQYFGPGTRLTVL.

V usage is TRBV5-1 and J usage is TRBJ2-2, with D possibly being TRBD2 (6 bases). Germline V gene lookup returns CDR1 SGHRS and CDR2 YFSETQ. Between the trimmed V and J ends, which lost 3 bases and 4 bases, there was a span of 13 bases. There are 15 residues in the CDR3. In nucleotides, the CDR3 is TGCGCCAGCAGCTCCGGGGGAGTTCGCACCGGGGAGCTGTTTTTT. Translated: CASSSGGVRTGELFF.

A remark on this clone: This same CDR3 is encoded by further DNA sequences in the sample. The rearrangement joins TRBV18 to TRBJ2-5; D is tentatively TRBD1 or TRBD2 (5 bases each). Looked up from germline, CDR1 is KGHSH and CDR2 is LQKENI. The ends were cut back, 0 bases at V and 5 bases at J, with 13 bases in the middle. This CDR3 is built from 15 residues. CDR3 loop: CASSPPSQGGETQYF. The CDR3 nucleotides read TGTGCCAGCTCACCACCGTCTCAGGGCGGGGAGACCCAGTACTTC.

The count of this clone is one. This sample also contains other DNA sequences that code for the same CDR3. The rearrangement links TRBV18 to TRBJ1-5; D not resolved. This CDR3 comprises 13 residues. Germline values: CDR1 KGHSH, CDR2 LQKENI. Trimming removed 2 bases from V and 7 bases from J, with 9 bases in between. This chain's CDR3 is CASSPGSDQPQHF. As DNA, the CDR3 is TGTGCCAGCTCACCAGGAAGCGACCAGCCCCAGCATTTT. The full variable domain, its missing parts supplied by reference TRBV18 and TRBJ1-5, is NAGVMQNPRHLVRRRGQEARLRCSPMKGHSHVYWYRQLPEEGLKFMVYLQKENIIDESGMPKERFSAEFPKEGPSILRIQQVVRGDSAAYFCASSPGSDQPQHFGDGTRLSIL.

Comment on this clone: Other DNA sequences in the sample encode the same CDR3. The rearrangement links TRBV28 to TRBJ1-4, with TRBD1 as a possible D gene (6 bases). Trimming cost V 2 bases and J 5 bases, with 9 bases left between them. The CDR3 totals 14 residues. In germline, CDR1 is MDHEN, CDR2 SYDVKM. The CDR3 sequence is CASSLPQGNEKLFF. In DNA, the CDR3 is TGTGCCAGCAGTTTACCCCAGGGGAATGAAAAACTGTTTTTT. Looking up the rest from reference TRBV28 and TRBJ1-4 gives the full variable domain: DVKVTQSSRYLVKRTGEKVFLECVQDMDHENMFWYRQDPGLGLRLIYFSYDVKMKEKGDIPEGYSVSREKKERFSLILESASTNQTSMYLCASSLPQGNEKLFFGSGTQLSVL.

The chain links TRBV28 to TRBJ2-7; D not certain. There are 15 residues in the CDR3. Germline V gives CDR1 MDHEN, CDR2 SYDVKM. Trimming removed 4 bases from V and 3 bases from J, with 16 bases in between. This CDR3 is CASSSPSSNYYEQYF. CDR3 nucleotide sequence: TGTGCCAGCAGTTCCCCCTCTAGTAATTACTACGAGCAGTACTTC. Looking up the rest from reference TRBV28 and TRBJ2-7 gives the full variable domain: DVKVTQSSRYLVKRTGEKVFLECVQDMDHENMFWYRQDPGLGLRLIYFSYDVKMKEKGDIPEGYSVSREKKERFSLILESASTNQTSMYLCASSSPSSNYYEQYFGPGTRLTVT.

This CDR3 is CASSYGHPANYGYTF. For the CDR3, the DNA is TGTGCCAGCAGTTACGGGCATCCTGCTAACTATGGCTACACCTTC. This rearrangement joins TRBV6-6 to TRBJ1-2; D ambiguous. Between the trimmed V and J ends, which lost 2 bases and 0 bases, there was a span of 10 bases. CDR1 and CDR2 (germline): MNHNY, SVGAGI (reference sequence). CDR3 size: 15 residues.

In nucleotides, the CDR3 is TGTGCCAGCAGCTTAGTTTGGGGCCCCGGGGAGACCCAGTACTTC. It yields the protein CASSLVWGPGETQYF. The chain recombines TRBV11-1 with TRBJ2-5, with D tentatively TRBD1 (5 bases). The V end lost 1 base, the J end lost 5 bases, and 14 bases lay between the germline ends. Germline assignment: CDR1 SGHAT and CDR2 FQDESV (reference sequence). The CDR3 is made up of 15 amino acids. Full variable domain (remainder filled in from reference TRBV11-1 and TRBJ2-5): EAEVAQSPRYKITEKSQAVAFWCDPISGHATLYWYRQILGQGPELLVQFQDESVVDDSQLPKDRFSAERLKGVDSTLKIQPAELGDSAMYLCASSLVWGPGETQYFGPGTRLLVL.